This T cell receptor (beta chain) is drawn from a study of T cell responses to AZD1222 COVID-19 vaccine. Points from the study as a whole: Vaccine-associated CD4 TCRs ranged over spike, dominating at 160-218 and 743-854. The number of AZD1222 recipients seropositive at baseline was only five to seven. Reports indicate that nearly half of spike-specific TCRs are directed at unmutated variant regions.

V was pared by 1 base and J by 7 bases, with 11 bases between. Germline V gives CDR1 MDHEN, CDR2 SYDVKM. CDR3 size: 13 residues. Assay used: immunoSEQ multiplex PCR; TCRdb lists only in-frame clones, some missing. The table includes around 160,000 clones, 90% to 95% detected once. For this clone: Its antigen is as yet unknown.

This chain connects TRBV28 to TRBJ2-7; D possibly matches TRBD1 or TRBD2 (5 bases each). The sample consisted of peripheral blood, taken on day 0 of AZD1222 vaccination. The sequence derives from an adult in good health. CDR3 DNA sequence: TGTGCCAGCAGTTTATCTACGGGGCGGGAGCAGTACTTC. Translating gives CASSLSTGREQYF.